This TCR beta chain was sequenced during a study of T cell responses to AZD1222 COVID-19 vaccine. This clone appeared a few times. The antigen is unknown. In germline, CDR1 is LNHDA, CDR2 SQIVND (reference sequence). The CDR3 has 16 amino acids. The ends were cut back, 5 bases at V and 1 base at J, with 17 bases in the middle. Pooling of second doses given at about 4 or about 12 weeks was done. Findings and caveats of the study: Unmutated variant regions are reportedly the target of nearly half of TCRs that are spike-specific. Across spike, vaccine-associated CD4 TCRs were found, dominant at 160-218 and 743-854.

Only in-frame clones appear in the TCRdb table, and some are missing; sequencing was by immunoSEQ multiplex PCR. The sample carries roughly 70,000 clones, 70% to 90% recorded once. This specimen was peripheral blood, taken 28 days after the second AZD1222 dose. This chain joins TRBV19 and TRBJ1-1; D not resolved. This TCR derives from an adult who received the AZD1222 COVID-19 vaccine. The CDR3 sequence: CASSVDVGTRNTEAFF. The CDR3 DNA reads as TGTGCCAGTAGTGTTGACGTGGGTACGAGGAACACTGAAGCTTTCTTT.